These 20 T cell receptor beta chains were all obtained from the same sample, sequenced in a study of blood T cell repertoires in COVID-19. Assay used: immunoSEQ multiplex PCR; TCRdb lists only in-frame clones, some missing. The profile shows some 74,000 clones, about 80% of them singletons. The sequenced sample was peripheral blood. These receptors were obtained from a man older than 75 with acute or convalescent COVID-19.

The gene calls are TRBV24-1 and TRBJ1-6, with a weak D call TRBD1 (5 bases). Germline CDR1 is KGHDR and CDR2 is SFDVKD. The germline V and J ends were trimmed by 8 bases and 1 base, with 8 bases remaining between them. This CDR3 is 14 amino acids long. CDR3 residues: CATKEGSYNSPLHF. As DNA, the CDR3 is TGTGCCACCAAGGAGGGGTCCTATAATTCACCCCTCCACTTT.

In DNA form, the CDR3 reads TGTGCCACCAGTGGTCCGACTAGCGGGGGGGCCTACGAGCAGTACTTC. Translated, it gives CATSGPTSGGAYEQYF. The chain uses TRBV24-1 and TRBJ2-7; 14 bases line up with TRBD2. After removal of 5 bases from V and 2 bases from J, the junction contained 4 bases not matched to a gene. Germline CDR1 and CDR2: KGHDR and SFDVKD. This CDR3 has 16 residues.

The chain uses TRBV28 and TRBJ2-1; 10 nucleotides agree with TRBD2. There are 12 residues in the CDR3. CDR1 is MDHEN and CDR2 is SYDVKM in the germline V gene. The J segment lost 11 bases and the V segment lost 5 bases, leaving 3 bases of the junction unmatched. The CDR3 DNA reads as TGTGCCAGCAGTGCGGGACTAGCGAAGCAGTTCTTC. As protein: CASSAGLAKQFF.

CDR3 region: CASSQRGEGSPLHF. In nucleotides, the CDR3 is TGTGCCAGCAGCCAAAGGGGGGAGGGCTCACCCCTCCACTTT. The chain has TRBV3-1 (or the pseudogene TRBV3-2) and TRBJ1-6; D possibly corresponds to TRBD1 (6 bases). The CDR3 has 14 amino acids. Trimming left V 2 bases short and J 10 bases short, with 12 bases between. The germline V gene has CDR1 LGHDT and CDR2 YNNKEL (reference sequence).

The rearrangement joins TRBV27 to TRBJ2-5; 9 bases fit TRBD2. Per the germline V gene, CDR1 is MNHEY and CDR2 is SMNVEV (reference sequence). The V gene end was trimmed by 0 bases and the J gene end by 4 bases; junction bases not matched to a gene: 6. CDR3 length: 16 amino acids. Here the CDR3 reads CASSLSRAGGGETQYF. The CDR3, as DNA: TGTGCCAGCAGTTTATCGCGTGCGGGGGGGGGAGAGACCCAGTACTTC.

The genes are TRBV7-2 and TRBJ2-1; the match to TRBD1 covers 8 bases. The germline V gene encodes CDR1 SGHTA and CDR2 FQGNSA. The CDR3 extends over 15 amino acids. The trim removed 4 bases at V and 7 bases at J, leaving 9 bases unmatched. The CDR3 loop reads CASSWGQGAKNEQFF. As DNA, the CDR3 is TGTGCCAGCAGCTGGGGGCAGGGGGCGAAAAATGAGCAGTTCTTC. Based on the CDR3 plus reference TRBV7-2 and TRBJ2-1, the full variable domain is GAGVSQSPSNKVTEKGKDVELRCDPISGHTALYWYRQSLGQGLEFLIYFQGNSAPDKSGLPSDRFSAERTGGSVSTLTIQRTQQEDSAVYLCASSWGQGAKNEQFFGPGTRLTVL.

The chain uses TRBV4-3 and TRBJ2-1; no definite D call. Trimming removed 3 bases from V and 2 bases from J, with 8 bases in between. Germline CDR1 is LGHNA and CDR2 is YSLEER. The CDR3 covers 14 residues. DNA for the CDR3: TGCGCCAGCAGCCATCTGGCAGCCTACAATGAGCAGTTCTTC. It is translated as CASSHLAAYNEQFF.

V usage is TRBV19 and J usage is TRBJ2-5; 9 nucleotides agree with TRBD2. From germline, CDR1 is LNHDA and CDR2 SQIVND (reference sequence). This CDR3 contains 15 residues. The V and J ends lost 5 bases and 5 bases, in that order; junction bases with no gene match: 9. The chain's CDR3 is CASSPTGTSLETQYF. Written as DNA, the CDR3 is TGTGCCAGTAGTCCGACAGGGACTAGCCTGGAGACCCAGTACTTC. The variable domain in full, with the rest retrieved from reference TRBV19 and TRBJ2-5, is DGGITQSPKYLFRKEGQNVTLSCEQNLNHDAMYWYRQDPGQGLRLIYYSQIVNDFQKGDIAEGYSVSREKKESFPLTVTSAQKNPTAFYLCASSPTGTSLETQYFGPGTRLLVL.

V gene TRBV28 combines with J gene TRBJ2-2; D unclear. Germline loops: CDR1 MDHEN, CDR2 SYDVKM. The CDR3 consists of 14 residues. The V gene lost 7 bases and the J gene lost 5 bases, with 14 bases spanning the gap. The CDR3 reads CASTSPEETGELFF. CDR3 sequence (DNA): TGTGCCAGCACCTCTCCCGAGGAGACCGGGGAGCTGTTTTTT.

This chain joins TRBV18 and TRBJ1-1; D is unresolved. Trimming removed 2 bases from V and 7 bases from J, with 11 bases in between. This CDR3 contains 13 residues. Germline CDR1 and CDR2: KGHSH and LQKENI. The CDR3 spells CASSPNRDNEAFF. The CDR3 DNA reads as TGTGCCAGCTCACCAAACAGAGACAATGAAGCTTTCTTT.

The chain carries TRBV7-2 and TRBJ2-7; 8 bases match TRBD2. The ends lost 1 base at V and 1 base at J; junction bases unmatched: 3. The CDR3 loop spans 15 amino acids. Germline lookup yields CDR1 SGHTA and CDR2 FQGNSA. CDR3 sequence: CASSLGGGISYEQYF. For the CDR3, the DNA is TGTGCCAGCAGCTTAGGCGGGGGGATTTCCTACGAGCAGTACTTC.

The CDR3 region has the DNA TGTGCCAGCAGCTGGGACGGGACATTTGCCTACACCTTC. Translated: CASSWDGTFAYTF. This chain connects TRBV7-9 to TRBJ1-2; tentative D call: TRBD1 (6 bases). Trimming took off 4 bases at V and 10 bases at J, with 16 bases between the two ends. The CDR3 loop spans 13 amino acids. The germline V gene has CDR1 SEHNR and CDR2 FQNEAQ (reference sequence).

The CDR3 loop reads CASSLPGKYYEQYF. The CDR3, as DNA: TGTGCCAGCAGCTTACCCGGGAAATACTACGAGCAGTACTTC. V gene TRBV5-4 combines with J gene TRBJ2-7, with a possible D match to TRBD2 (5 bases). From germline, CDR1 is SGHNT and CDR2 YYREEE (reference sequence). This CDR3 spans 14 amino acids. Trimming removed 2 bases at V and 3 bases at J, with 12 bases between.

The rearrangement links TRBV28 to TRBJ2-7, with D perhaps TRBD2 (5 bases). V was pared by 3 bases and J by 6 bases, with 18 bases between. Germline V CDR1 and CDR2: MDHEN, SYDVKM. The CDR3 runs 15 residues. In nucleotides, the CDR3 is TGTGCCAGCAGTTTCTCCTTTGGTGGTGCGGGCGAGCAGTACTTC. Translation: CASSFSFGGAGEQYF.

Comments on this clone: The sample carries other DNA sequences with the same CDR3. The chain recombines TRBV5-1 with TRBJ1-2; D is possibly TRBD1 (5 bases). There are 13 residues in the CDR3. V was shortened by 2 bases and J by 1 base, with 6 bases between the two germline ends. The germline CDR1 and CDR2 sequences are SGHRS and YFSETQ. CDR3 residues: CASSLDSNYGYTF. CDR3 coding DNA: TGCGCCAGCAGCTTAGACAGTAACTATGGCTACACCTTC.

The chain combines TRBV11-3 with TRBJ2-1, with TRBD2 identical over 7 bases. This CDR3 has 18 residues. Germline V gene data show CDR1 as SGHNT and CDR2 as YENEEA. With V trimmed by 3 bases and J by 0 bases, 11 bases remained unmatched. The CDR3 region is CASSFTYGGGTSYNEQFF. The CDR3 region has the DNA TGTGCCAGCAGCTTCACTTATGGGGGAGGGACCTCCTACAATGAGCAGTTCTTC.

The rearrangement uses TRBV9 and TRBJ1-6, with a weak D call TRBD1 (6 bases). This CDR3 contains 14 residues. Germline CDR1 is SGDLS and CDR2 is YYNGEE. Trimming removed 3 bases at V and 7 bases at J, with 11 bases between. As DNA, the CDR3 is TGTGCCAGCAGCGAGGGGGGGGAGAATTCACCCCTCCACTTT. Translated: CASSEGGENSPLHF. Drawing the rest from reference TRBV9 and TRBJ1-6, the complete variable domain is DSGVTQTPKHLITATGQRVTLRCSPRSGDLSVYWYQQSLDQGLQFLIQYYNGEERAKGNILERFSAQQFPDLHSELNLSSLELGDSALYFCASSEGGENSPLHFGNGTRLTVT.

The CDR3 region is CASSLWGGHRRQETQYF. The CDR3 region has the DNA TGCGCCAGCAGCCTTTGGGGGGGCCATAGAAGGCAAGAGACCCAGTACTTC. V and J are TRBV5-1 and TRBJ2-5, with D tentatively TRBD2 (7 bases). The germline CDR1 and CDR2 sequences are SGHRS and YFSETQ. CDR3 size: 17 residues. The V end lost 4 bases, the J end lost 2 bases, and 21 bases lay between the germline ends.

V usage is TRBV28 and J usage is TRBJ2-1; a possible D gene is TRBD2 (7 bases). From germline, CDR1 is MDHEN and CDR2 SYDVKM. The CDR3 is made up of 18 amino acids. Trimming removed 1 base at V and 6 bases at J, with 22 bases between. The CDR3 is CASSLLVTGGLRFNEQFF. CDR3 nucleotide sequence: TGTGCCAGCAGTTTATTGGTTACGGGGGGCCTAAGATTCAATGAGCAGTTCTTC.

V and J are TRBV5-1 and TRBJ2-3; no clear D gene. This CDR3 comprises 14 residues. CDR1 and CDR2 from the germline V gene are SGHRS and YFSETQ. V lost 0 bases, J lost 2 bases, and 7 bases lay in between. The CDR3, as DNA: TGCGCCAGCAGCTTGGGGCAAGACACAGATACGCAGTATTTT. Its protein is CASSLGQDTDTQYF.